The following is a TCR beta chain sequence with its context. Its matching antigen is unknown. Sequencing used immunoSEQ multiplex PCR; TCRdb keeps in-frame clones, though not all of them. This table holds about 160,000 clones, less than 95% found once. Germline CDR1 reads MNHEY; CDR2 reads SVGAGI. CDR3 length equals 12 residues. Trimming shortened V by 5 bases and J by 9 bases, and 13 bases separated the two germline ends. The data stem from a study of T cell responses to AZD1222 COVID-19 vaccine. Background on the study: Doses given second, at about 4 or about 12 weeks, were pooled.

Study-wide results and caveats: Repertoires were sampled only after the peak T cell response. Spike-specific TCR breadth and depth grew following two AZD1222 doses. Only 5 or 6 people who got AZD1222 tested seropositive at baseline.

The V gene is TRBV6-5, the J gene TRBJ1-2; D uncertain. The sample here was peripheral blood, taken on day 0 of AZD1222 vaccination. The TCR originated in an adult in good health. Here the CDR3 reads CASSTRELRYTF. CDR3 DNA sequence: TGTGCCAGCAGTACCCGGGAGCTTCGCTACACCTTC.